Below, 32 T cell receptor beta chains from the same sample are listed, as sequenced in a study of shared clonotypes between healthy human individuals (dated by TCRdb to between 2020 and 2021). The library was generated by the immunoSEQ multiplex PCR assay. This is the immuneACCESS table as TCRdb keeps it, with only in-frame sequences that have V and J called. A part of the clones is gone; compared with another copy, unresolved V genes explain less than half, and the rest is unexplained. Counted in this sample were a few million clones; about 92% of them appeared once. Of the sample, 0.35% to 0.45% falls within the top ten clones. Sequencing input: naive CD4+ T cells from PBMCs. Reading the label with the study, this specimen's cell subset or site is: CD45RA+ positively selected. Receptors originate from a man younger than 35 in good health. Some clones in this sample may be carry-over from other donors' samples.

The rearrangement joins TRBV28 to TRBJ1-4; no definite D call. The CDR3 is made up of 10 amino acids. Looked up from germline, CDR1 is MDHEN and CDR2 is SYDVKM. V was shortened by 7 bases and J by 7 bases, with 4 bases between the two germline ends. DNA for the CDR3: TGTGCCAGCATGGCTGAAAAACTGTTTTTT. This sequence encodes CASMAEKLFF.

The gene calls are TRBV19 and TRBJ2-7, with 9 bases lining up with TRBD1. Germline V gene sequence: CDR1 LNHDA, CDR2 SQIVND (reference sequence). Losses at the gene ends were 6 bases for V and 5 bases for J; bases not matched to a gene: 2. The CDR3 length is 12 residues. CDR3 bases: TGTGCCAGTAGCACAGGGGGCAACGAGCAGTACTTC. It specifies CASSTGGNEQYF.

The table lists this clone with a count of one. The rearrangement joins TRBV10-3 to TRBJ2-1, with 11 bases aligning to TRBD2. Trimming at V came to 10 bases and at J to 9 bases, leaving 11 bases not matched to a gene. CDR3 length: 14 amino acids. The germline gives CDR1 ENHRY, CDR2 SYGVKD. CDR3 bases: TGTGCCAGCAAGCTAGCGGGAGGCATGGGTGAGCAGTTCTTC. The encoded protein is CASKLAGGMGEQFF.

The chain uses TRBV6-1 and TRBJ2-5; D may be TRBD2 (5 bases). CDR1 and CDR2 from the germline V gene are MNHNS and SASEGT. The CDR3 runs 11 residues. Trimming took 6 bases from V and 5 from J, leaving 7 bases between them. The CDR3 coding sequence is TGTGCCAGCAGACGGGGTGAGACCCAGTACTTC. Its protein is CASRRGETQYF.

A single count supports this clone. The J gene is TRBJ2-3, the V gene TRBV5-6; D might be TRBD2 (6 bases). The CDR3 runs to 16 residues. From germline, CDR1 is SGHDT and CDR2 YYEEEE. V dropped 4 bases and J dropped 0 bases, with 15 bases sitting between them. The CDR3 sequence: CASSPDWGGSTDTQYF. Here the CDR3 DNA reads TGTGCCAGCAGCCCGGATTGGGGAGGAAGCACAGATACGCAGTATTTT.

This clone has just one count. The chain carries TRBV30 and TRBJ2-7, with 8 bases fitting TRBD2. V shed 0 bases, J shed 9 bases, and the junction held 7 bases outside the gene matches. The CDR3 extends over 13 amino acids. Germline loops: CDR1 GTSNPN, CDR2 SVGIG (reference sequence). The CDR3 here is CAWSVGTRSPQYF. CDR3 nucleotides: TGTGCCTGGAGTGTAGGGACTAGATCCCCGCAGTACTTC.

The genes are TRBV4-1 and TRBJ1-2, with 7 bases lining up with TRBD1. CDR3 size: 14 residues. CDR1 MGHRA and CDR2 YSYEKL come from the germline V gene. Trimming removed 2 bases from V and 8 bases from J; junction bases left unmatched: 8. This chain's CDR3 is CASSQPTGSQGYTF. The CDR3 DNA sequence: TGCGCCAGCAGCCAACCGACAGGGTCTCAAGGCTACACCTTC.

The genes are TRBV7-2 and TRBJ1-2; D may be TRBD1 (6 bases). This CDR3 contains 12 residues. Germline loops: CDR1 SGHTA, CDR2 FQGNSA. V was clipped by 5 bases and J by 7 bases, with 11 bases between them. The CDR3 region has the DNA TGTGCCAGCAGCAGGACAGCTTTTGGCTACACCTTC. This translates into CASSRTAFGYTF.

This clone was counted only a few times. The sample contains more than one DNA sequence encoding this CDR3. The chain carries TRBV5-1 and TRBJ2-2; the D is unclear. Trimming pared 0 bases from V and 1 base from J, leaving 4 bases between. The CDR3 contains 14 residues. Germline CDR1 SGHRS, CDR2 YFSETQ. The CDR3 is CASSLVQNTGELFF. The CDR3 nucleotides read TGCGCCAGCAGCTTGGTCCAGAACACCGGGGAGCTGTTTTTT.

The chain uses TRBV6-1 and TRBJ2-5; D remains unclear. Near its end, the DNA agrees better with TRBJ2-7, so the J call may be wrong. This CDR3 contains 15 residues. Germline CDR1 reads MNHNS; CDR2 reads SASEGT. The CDR3 DNA reads as TGTGCCAGCAGTGAAGGTTGGGGTAGCTCCTACGAGCAGTACTTC. It translates to CASSEGWGSSYEQYF.

This sequence joins TRBV19 and TRBJ1-2; D not resolved. Germline CDR1 and CDR2: LNHDA and SQIVND (reference sequence). The V end lost 6 bases, the J end lost 0 bases, and 11 bases lay between the germline ends. The CDR3 is 14 amino acids. The chain's CDR3 is CASSTPGANYGYTF. CDR3 coding DNA: TGTGCCAGTAGCACTCCCGGTGCTAACTATGGCTACACCTTC.

This chain links TRBV5-4 with TRBJ2-3; D remains unclear. V was cut by 1 base and J by 5 bases, with 5 bases left in between. Germline V gene lookup returns CDR1 SGHNT and CDR2 YYREEE (reference sequence). The CDR3 totals 12 residues. CDR3 DNA sequence: TGTGCCAGCAGCTTGTTTCAAGATACGCAGTATTTT. As protein: CASSLFQDTQYF.

The chain combines TRBV2 with TRBJ2-3; 13 nucleotides match TRBD2. The CDR3 totals 15 residues. Germline V CDR1 and CDR2: SNHLY, FYNNEI. Trimming at V came to 6 bases and at J to 4 bases, leaving 4 bases not matched to a gene. The DNA of the CDR3 is TGTGCCAGCAGCGATGGACTAGCGGGAGCAGATACGCAGTATTTT. Translating it yields CASSDGLAGADTQYF. Full variable domain (missing parts from reference TRBV2 and TRBJ2-3): EPEVTQTPSHQVTQMGQEVILRCVPISNHLYFYWYRQILGQKVEFLVSFYNNEISEKSEIFDDQFSVERPDGSNFTLKIRSTKLEDSAMYFCASSDGLAGADTQYFGPGTRLTVL.

This chain uses TRBV6-5 with TRBJ1-5, with TRBD1 identical over 7 bases. This CDR3 has 13 residues. Germline V gene lookup returns CDR1 MNHEY and CDR2 SVGAGI. Losses at the gene ends were 5 bases for V and 8 bases for J; bases not matched to a gene: 6. The CDR3 nucleotides are TGTGCCAGCAGTCAGACAGGGTTTGAGCCCCAGCATTTT. Translating gives CASSQTGFEPQHF.

In its sample, this clone was seen once. The chain has TRBV19 and TRBJ1-2; D call uncertain. Germline V gene lookup returns CDR1 LNHDA and CDR2 SQIVND (reference sequence). The CDR3 extends over 15 amino acids. The V end lost 7 bases, the J end lost 6 bases, and 21 bases lay between the germline ends. The CDR3 here is CASTRSRPQDDGYTF. The CDR3 DNA reads TGTGCCAGTACCCGATCGAGACCCCAGGACGATGGCTACACCTTC.

The J gene is TRBJ1-5, the V gene TRBV4-1; TRBD1 matches 8 bases. This CDR3 comprises 15 residues. V lost 0 bases and J lost 6; bases outside the gene matches: 4. The germline CDR1 and CDR2 sequences are MGHRA and YSYEKL. In nucleotides, the CDR3 is TGCGCCAGCAGCCAAGAAGACAGGGGATTTCAGCCCCAGCATTTT. Protein: CASSQEDRGFQPQHF.

As concerns this clone: Additional DNA sequences in this sample encode the identical CDR3. The rearrangement links TRBV7-9 to TRBJ1-3, with 7 bases fitting TRBD1. V dropped 1 base and J dropped 7; count of bases not matched to a gene: 4. The CDR3 runs to 14 residues. Germline CDR1 SEHNR, CDR2 FQNEAQ (reference sequence). Here the CDR3 DNA reads TGTGCCAGCAGCTTAGACAGGGGAGGCAACACCATATATTTT. Translated, it gives CASSLDRGGNTIYF.

The gene calls are TRBV30 and TRBJ2-1; D is perhaps TRBD1 (6 bases). In germline, CDR1 is GTSNPN, CDR2 SVGIG (reference sequence). Trimming removed 4 bases from V and 1 base from J, with 17 bases in between. The CDR3 is made up of 16 amino acids. The CDR3 DNA reads as TGTGCCTGGAATTCAGGGGCTAGGCCATCCTACAATGAGCAGTTCTTC. This gives the protein CAWNSGARPSYNEQFF.

In the case of this clone: The sample contains more than one DNA sequence encoding this CDR3. The chain recombines TRBV5-1 with TRBJ1-1; D is undetermined. With 0 bases removed from V and 1 base from J, the gap between germline ends came to 7 bases. The CDR3 spans 14 residues. From germline, CDR1 is SGHRS and CDR2 YFSETQ. Written as DNA, the CDR3 is TGCGCCAGCAGCTTGGCCTCACAGAACACTGAAGCTTTCTTT. Protein sequence: CASSLASQNTEAFF.

This clone is a singleton in its sample. The chain is built from TRBV21-1 and TRBJ1-3; TRBD1 is taken as the D call from the table, unchecked against the DNA. TRBV21-1 is labeled a pseudogene. This CDR3 comprises 16 residues. CDR3 nucleotides: TGTGCCAGCAGCAAAGGAAAGACAGGGGCTGGAAACACCATATATTTT. Protein product: CASSKGKTGAGNTIYF.

This chain links TRBV7-2 with TRBJ1-1, with 7 nucleotides matching TRBD1. The CDR3 loop spans 14 amino acids. Losses at the gene ends were 5 bases for V and 6 bases for J; bases not matched to a gene: 9. CDR1 is SGHTA, CDR2 FQGNSA, per germline. The CDR3 sequence: CASSPQGLGAEAFF. DNA of the CDR3: TGTGCCAGCAGCCCACAGGGGTTAGGGGCTGAAGCTTTCTTT.

The chain uses TRBV7-3 and TRBJ2-1; D gene ambiguous. This CDR3 spans 14 amino acids. Per germline, CDR1 SGHTA and CDR2 FQGTGA. Trimming removed 1 base at V and 1 base at J, with 5 bases between. CDR3 residues: CASSLMGSYNEQFF. The CDR3 DNA follows: TGTGCCAGCAGCTTAATGGGGTCCTACAATGAGCAGTTCTTC.

The rearrangement uses TRBV11-2 and TRBJ2-7; 10 bases are shared with TRBD2. The CDR3 loop spans 15 amino acids. Germline loops: CDR1 SGHAT, CDR2 FQNNGV. The junction had 7 bases not matched to a gene; V was cut back by 5 bases and J by 3 bases. CDR3 coding DNA: TGTGCCAGCAGCACCCTAGCGGGAGCGTACTACGAGCAGTACTTC. Translating gives CASSTLAGAYYEQYF.

A few counts support this clone. Written as DNA, the CDR3 is TGTGCCACCCGGGACAGGTCGTACGAGCAGTACTTC. Its translation is CATRDRSYEQYF. The rearrangement links TRBV27 to TRBJ2-7, with 8 positions matching TRBD1. The CDR3 has 12 amino acids. Losses at the gene ends were 10 bases for V and 4 bases for J; bases not matched to a gene: 6. Germline V gives CDR1 MNHEY, CDR2 SMNVEV (reference sequence).

The J gene is TRBJ1-5, the V gene TRBV28, with D tentatively TRBD1 (5 bases). CDR3 length equals 15 residues. The germline V gene has CDR1 MDHEN and CDR2 SYDVKM. V shed 3 bases and J shed 6 bases, with 15 bases lying between them. CDR3 region: CASSLGDVLSQPQHF. Here the CDR3 DNA reads TGTGCCAGCAGTTTGGGGGACGTCCTGAGTCAGCCCCAGCATTTT. Based on the CDR3 plus reference TRBV28 and TRBJ1-5, the full variable domain is DVKVTQSSRYLVKRTGEKVFLECVQDMDHENMFWYRQDPGLGLRLIYFSYDVKMKEKGDIPEGYSVSREKKERFSLILESASTNQTSMYLCASSLGDVLSQPQHFGDGTRLSIL.

V gene TRBV6-6 combines with J gene TRBJ2-5, with 11 bases identical to TRBD2. Trimming removed 4 bases from V and 2 bases from J; junction bases left unmatched: 0. The CDR3 has 14 amino acids. The germline CDR1 and CDR2 sequences are MNHNY and SVGAGI (reference sequence). CDR3 protein: CASSLAGGQETQYF. In nucleotides, the CDR3 is TGTGCCAGCAGTTTAGCGGGAGGGCAAGAGACCCAGTACTTC.

Of note for this clone: Other nucleotide sequences in the sample specify the same CDR3. The chain uses TRBV9 and TRBJ2-2, with D perhaps TRBD1 (5 bases). Trimming left V 1 base short and J 4 bases short, with 5 bases between. Germline values: CDR1 SGDLS, CDR2 YYNGEE. CDR3 length: 13 residues. The CDR3, as DNA: TGTGCCAGCAGCGTACAGGGCACCGGGGAGCTGTTTTTT. It codes for CASSVQGTGELFF.

This rearrangement joins TRBV6-1 to TRBJ1-2, with 10 bases aligning to TRBD1. With V trimmed by 6 bases and J by 8 bases, 9 bases remained unmatched. This CDR3 spans 14 amino acids. Per the germline V gene, CDR1 is MNHNS and CDR2 is SASEGT. This CDR3 is CASRLGQGDNGYTF. The CDR3 coding sequence is TGTGCCAGCAGACTCGGACAGGGGGATAACGGCTACACCTTC.

The chain joins TRBV14 to TRBJ1-1; the D is unclear. This CDR3 comprises 13 residues. Germline CDR1 reads SGHDN; CDR2 reads FVKESK. Trimming removed 6 bases at V and 2 bases at J, with 10 bases between. The CDR3 here is CASSLHRNTEAFF. For the CDR3, the DNA is TGTGCCAGCAGTCTACACCGAAACACTGAAGCTTTCTTT. The whole variable domain, remainder taken from reference TRBV14 and TRBJ1-1, is EAGVTQFPSHSVIEKGQTVTLRCDPISGHDNLYWYRRVMGKEIKFLLHFVKESKQDESGMPNNRFLAERTGGTYSTLKVQPAELEDSGVYFCASSLHRNTEAFFGQGTRLTVV.

The V call is TRBV1, the J call TRBJ2-1; the D call in the table, TRBD1, was not verified against the DNA. TRBV1 is tagged as a pseudogene. The CDR3 sequence is 13 residues long. The CDR3 here is CTSSLATGDEQFF. The CDR3 nucleotides read TGCACCAGCAGCCTAGCGACAGGGGATGAGCAGTTCTTC.

V gene TRBV4-3 combines with J gene TRBJ2-1, with 9 bases aligning to TRBD1. CDR1 is LGHNA and CDR2 is YSLEER in the germline V gene. CDR3 length equals 13 residues. Trimming at V came to 8 bases and at J to 10 bases, leaving 9 bases not matched to a gene. CDR3 sequence reads: CASGRTGAGEQFF. In DNA, the CDR3 is TGCGCCAGCGGAAGGACAGGGGCGGGGGAGCAGTTCTTC.

The rearrangement links TRBV27 to TRBJ1-4, with no clear D. Deletions cut 0 bases from V and 5 bases from J, with 16 bases between. This CDR3 spans 17 amino acids. Germline CDR1 reads MNHEY; CDR2 reads SMNVEV (reference sequence). CDR3 DNA sequence: TGTGCCAGCAGTTTATCGCGGCCCTCGGTGGGGAATGAAAAACTGTTTTTT. Protein product: CASSLSRPSVGNEKLFF.